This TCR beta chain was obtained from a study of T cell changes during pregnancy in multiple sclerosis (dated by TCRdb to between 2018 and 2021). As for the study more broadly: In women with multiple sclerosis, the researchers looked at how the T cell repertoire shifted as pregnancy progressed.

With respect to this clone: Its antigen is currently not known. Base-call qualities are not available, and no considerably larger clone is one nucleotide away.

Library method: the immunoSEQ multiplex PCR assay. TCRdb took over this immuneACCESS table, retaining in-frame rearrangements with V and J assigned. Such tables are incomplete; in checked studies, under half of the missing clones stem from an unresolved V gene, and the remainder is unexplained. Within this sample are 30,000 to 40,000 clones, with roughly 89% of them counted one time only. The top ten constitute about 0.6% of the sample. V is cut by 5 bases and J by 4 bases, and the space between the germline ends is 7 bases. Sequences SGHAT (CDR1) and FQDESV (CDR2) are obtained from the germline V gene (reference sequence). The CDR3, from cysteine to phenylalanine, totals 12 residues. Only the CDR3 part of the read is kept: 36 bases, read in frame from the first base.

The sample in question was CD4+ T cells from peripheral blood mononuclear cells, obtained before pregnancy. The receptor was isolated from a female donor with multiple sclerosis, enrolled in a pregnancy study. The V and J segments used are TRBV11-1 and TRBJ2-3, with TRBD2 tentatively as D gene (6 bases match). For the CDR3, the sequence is CASSPGADTQYF. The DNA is TGTGCCAGCAGCCCGGGGGCAGATACGCAGTATTTT.